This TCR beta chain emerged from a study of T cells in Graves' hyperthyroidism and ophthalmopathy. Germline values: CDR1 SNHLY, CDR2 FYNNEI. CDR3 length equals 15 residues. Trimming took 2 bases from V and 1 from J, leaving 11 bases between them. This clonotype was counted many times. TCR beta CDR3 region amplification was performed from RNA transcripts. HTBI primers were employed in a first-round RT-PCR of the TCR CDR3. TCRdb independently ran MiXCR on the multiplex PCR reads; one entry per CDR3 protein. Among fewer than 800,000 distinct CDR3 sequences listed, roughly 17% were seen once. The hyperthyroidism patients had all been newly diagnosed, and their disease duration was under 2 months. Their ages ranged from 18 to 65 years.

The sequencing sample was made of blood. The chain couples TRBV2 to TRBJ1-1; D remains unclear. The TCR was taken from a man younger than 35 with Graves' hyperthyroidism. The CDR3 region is CASSEPGRWNTEAFF. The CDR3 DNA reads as TGTGCCAGCAGTGAACCAGGACGGTGGAACACTGAAGCTTTCTTT.